These T cell receptor beta chains were read from a single sample in a study of shared T cell receptors in the human thymus. Generated by immunoSEQ multiplex PCR, the TCRdb table keeps only in-frame clones and is missing some. Of 700,000 or so clones in the sample, approximately 85% were seen once. A further study also used this sample, focusing on human thymus T cells.

Sequenced material: thymocytes. These receptors came from a girl less than two years old with a congenital heart defect. Each CDR3 is given with its conserved first and last residue. The D gene is left open where the match is weak. A clone size is listed for some rows: how often the clone was seen (once, few, many), or a class if it is expanded.

V gene	clone size	D gene	J gene	CDR3 protein	CDR3 DNA
TRBV7-2	NA	TRBD1	TRBJ1-2	CASSPTVGQGYYGYTF	TGTGCCAGCAGCCCCACGGTTGGACAGGGGTACTATGGCTACACCTTC
TRBV4-1	NA	TRBD1	TRBJ1-5	CASSPKGQLVMAGQPQHF	TGCGCCAGCAGCCCAAAGGGACAGCTAGTGATGGCTGGCCAGCCCCAGCATTTT
TRBV4-1	NA	NA	TRBJ2-7	CASSLSGFLGAGAYEQYF	TGCGCCAGCAGCCTAAGTGGGTTTTTGGGGGCAGGAGCCTACGAGCAGTACTTC
TRBV5-8	NA	NA	TRBJ1-5	CASSWGQGYESNQPQHF	TGTGCCAGCAGCTGGGGGCAGGGATACGAGAGCAATCAGCCCCAGCATTTT
TRBV5-6	NA	NA	TRBJ1-2	CASSLETESYGYTF	TGTGCCAGCAGCTTGGAAACGGAGAGCTATGGCTACACCTTC
TRBV5-1	NA	TRBD2	TRBJ2-1	CASSLEAGGIFGSYNEQFF	TGCGCCAGCAGCTTGGAGGCGGGGGGGATTTTCGGATCCTACAATGAGCAGTTCTTC
TRBV9	NA	NA	TRBJ2-7	CASSPGTGVYEQYF	TGTGCCAGCAGCCCAGGGACGGGAGTCTACGAGCAGTACTTC
TRBV10-3	NA	NA	TRBJ1-1	CAISDGKGINRVTEAFF	TGTGCCATCAGTGATGGGAAAGGTATAAACAGGGTTACTGAAGCTTTCTTT
TRBV5-1	NA	TRBD1	TRBJ2-1	CASSSKTGGPYNEQFF	TGCGCCAGCAGCTCCAAGACAGGGGGCCCCTACAATGAGCAGTTCTTC
TRBV29-1	NA	NA	TRBJ1-2	CSVPQGFDGYTF	TGCAGCGTTCCGCAGGGATTCGATGGCTACACCTTC
TRBV27	NA	NA	TRBJ2-7	CASSSIARDSYEQYF	TGTGCCAGCAGCTCCATAGCGCGCGACTCCTACGAGCAGTACTTC
TRBV7-2	NA	NA	TRBJ1-1	CASSFLIIGHTEAFF	TGTGCCAGCAGCTTTCTAATTATTGGTCACACTGAAGCTTTCTTT
TRBV6-5	NA	TRBD1	TRBJ1-5	CASSYSGTGAQPQHF	TGTGCCAGCAGTTACTCCGGGACAGGGGCCCAGCCCCAGCATTTT
TRBV5-4	few	TRBD1	TRBJ1-6	CASSQTGVGNSPLHF	TGTGCCAGCAGCCAAACAGGGGTGGGCAATTCACCCCTCCACTTT
TRBV7-2	few	NA	TRBJ1-2	CASSLEARGFNYGYTF	TGTGCCAGCAGCTTAGAGGCCAGGGGCTTCAACTATGGCTACACCTTC
TRBV19	NA	NA	TRBJ2-2	CASSIEGGPSNTGELFF	TGTGCCAGTAGTATCGAAGGAGGGCCCTCGAACACCGGGGAGCTGTTTTTT
TRBV5-5	NA	NA	TRBJ1-2	CASSLVFTNGYTF	TGTGCCAGCAGCTTGGTATTTACTAATGGCTACACCTTC
TRBV5-1	once	NA	TRBJ1-2	CASSRGPAKRPGWGGYTF	TGCGCCAGCAGCAGGGGTCCCGCGAAGCGCCCTGGTTGGGGTGGCTACACCTTC
TRBV14	NA	NA	TRBJ1-6	CASSQAGPSSSYNSPLHF	TGTGCCAGCAGCCAAGCGGGTCCCTCGTCCTCCTATAATTCACCCCTCCACTTT
TRBV4-1	NA	NA	TRBJ2-2	CASSQERPEPTGELFF	TGCGCCAGCAGCCAAGAGCGCCCCGAACCCACCGGGGAGCTGTTTTTT
TRBV19	few	TRBD1	TRBJ1-5	CASTIRGMGTGLWSNQPQHF	TGTGCCAGTACCATCAGGGGGATGGGGACAGGGCTGTGGTCCAATCAGCCCCAGCATTTT
TRBV30	NA	NA	TRBJ1-1	CAWSVHRSHRRTEAFF	TGTGCCTGGAGTGTACACAGGTCTCATCGTCGGACTGAAGCTTTCTTT
TRBV10-2	once	NA	TRBJ1-5	CASSALTPKQPQHF	TGCGCCAGCAGTGCCCTGACTCCGAAACAGCCCCAGCATTTT
TRBV5-4	NA	NA	TRBJ1-4	CASSFAGSNEKLFF	TGTGCCAGCAGCTTCGCAGGGTCTAATGAAAAACTGTTTTTT
TRBV4-1	NA	TRBD1	TRBJ2-2	CASSTRDRANTGELFF	TGCGCCAGCAGCACCCGGGACAGAGCGAACACCGGGGAGCTGTTTTTT
TRBV7-2	NA	NA	TRBJ1-5	CASSLDWGGSTQPQHF	TGTGCCAGCAGCCTAGACTGGGGGGGGAGCACTCAGCCCCAGCATTTT
TRBV19	NA	TRBD1	TRBJ1-2	CASSADRSSGTF	TGTGCCAGTAGCGCGGACAGGTCGTCCGGGACCTTC
TRBV6-5	NA	NA	TRBJ2-1	CASSYGTFEGWFF	TGTGCCAGCAGTTACGGGACTTTCGAAGGTTGGTTCTTC
TRBV6-6	NA	TRBD1	TRBJ2-1	CASSSPGQGPSLEQFF	TGTGCCAGCAGCAGCCCGGGACAGGGCCCGTCGCTTGAGCAGTTCTTC
TRBV15	NA	TRBD1	TRBJ1-2	CATSSLRDRDGYTF	TGTGCCACCAGCAGCCTCCGGGACAGGGATGGCTACACCTTC
TRBV4-1	once	NA	TRBJ1-5	CASSLGLSNQPQHF	TGCGCCAGCAGCCTAGGACTTAGCAATCAGCCCCAGCATTTT
TRBV5-1	NA	NA	TRBJ1-4	CAGSRGSATNEKLFF	TGCGCCGGCAGCCGTGGTTCGGCAACTAATGAAAAACTGTTTTTT
TRBV10-3	NA	TRBD1	TRBJ2-1	CAIRAGTARSTEQFF	TGTGCCATCAGAGCCGGGACAGCCCGGTCCACTGAGCAGTTCTTC
TRBV2	NA	NA	TRBJ2-7	CASSEAGVGYEQYF	TGTGCCAGCAGTGAGGCAGGGGTAGGCTACGAGCAGTACTTC
TRBV30	NA	TRBD2	TRBJ2-5	CAWNGRGGQETQYF	TGTGCCTGGAATGGGCGGGGGGGCCAAGAGACCCAGTACTTC
TRBV7-2	NA	TRBD2	TRBJ2-1	CASSLLTSGYNEQFF	TGTGCCAGCAGCCTCCTAACTAGCGGATACAATGAGCAGTTCTTC
TRBV28	NA	NA	TRBJ1-5	CASSLKVQPAGHF	TGTGCCAGCAGTTTAAAGGTACAGCCGGCAGGTCATTTT
TRBV7-9	NA	TRBD1	TRBJ1-2	CASSKGQSNYGYTF	TGTGCCAGCAGCAAGGGACAGTCTAACTATGGCTACACCTTC
TRBV27	NA	NA	TRBJ1-2	CASSLSRRPKYPYGYTF	TGTGCCAGCAGTTTAAGTCGGCGGCCTAAATATCCCTATGGCTACACCTTC
TRBV7-9	NA	NA	TRBJ2-2	CASSLHGRGQTTTGELFF	TGTGCCAGCAGCTTACACGGCAGGGGCCAAACCACCACCGGGGAGCTGTTTTTT
TRBV5-1	NA	TRBD1	TRBJ2-7	CASSVHRGPPGPSTYEQYF	TGCGCCAGCAGCGTACACAGGGGTCCCCCAGGCCCCTCTACCTACGAGCAGTACTTC
TRBV19	once	NA	TRBJ1-2	CASSIEINSSRGPFYGYTF	TGTGCCAGTAGTATAGAGATAAATTCTTCGCGGGGCCCCTTCTATGGCTACACCTTC
TRBV28	NA	NA	TRBJ2-3	CASTPLSRPDTQYF	TGTGCCAGCACCCCACTCTCTAGGCCAGATACGCAGTATTTT
TRBV9	NA	NA	TRBJ1-6	CASSAHRDKISPLHF	TGTGCCAGCAGCGCCCACAGGGACAAGATTTCACCCCTCCACTTT
TRBV5-1	NA	TRBD1	TRBJ1-2	CASSYPGQEHGYTF	TGCGCCAGCAGTTATCCGGGACAGGAACATGGCTACACCTTC
TRBV28	once	NA	TRBJ2-2	CASSFTGITGELFF	TGTGCCAGCAGCTTTACGGGGATCACCGGGGAGCTGTTTTTT
TRBV29-1	once	TRBD2	TRBJ2-3	CSVIAGDGPSAYTDTQYF	TGCAGCGTTATAGCGGGGGACGGCCCGAGCGCCTACACAGATACGCAGTATTTT
TRBV5-3	NA	NA	TRBJ1-2	CARIQAEGKELYGYTF	TGTGCCAGAATCCAGGCCGAGGGAAAGGAACTCTATGGCTACACCTTC
TRBV29-1	NA	TRBD1	TRBJ2-7	CSVARDRSYEQYF	TGCAGCGTTGCCCGGGACAGGAGCTACGAGCAGTACTTC
TRBV7-4	NA	TRBD1	TRBJ1-2	CASSSGQGDGYTF	TGTGCCAGCAGCTCGGGACAGGGGGATGGCTACACCTTC
TRBV2	NA	TRBD1	TRBJ2-5	CASSDYAGYRGEETQYF	TGTGCCAGCTCAGATTACGCTGGGTACAGGGGAGAAGAGACCCAGTACTTC
TRBV27	NA	TRBD1	TRBJ2-7	CASSSRQGSSYEQYF	TGTGCCAGCAGTTCCCGACAGGGGAGCTCCTACGAGCAGTACTTC
TRBV6-5	NA	TRBD1	TRBJ1-2	CASRPTGTARGYTF	TGTGCCAGCAGGCCAACCGGGACAGCCCGCGGCTACACCTTC
TRBV15	NA	TRBD1	TRBJ1-6	CATSNGTGLSPLHF	TGTGCCACCAGCAACGGGACAGGGCTCTCACCCCTCCACTTT
TRBV15	NA	TRBD1	TRBJ1-5	CATGQGESNQPQHF	TGTGCCACTGGACAGGGCGAGAGCAATCAGCCCCAGCATTTT